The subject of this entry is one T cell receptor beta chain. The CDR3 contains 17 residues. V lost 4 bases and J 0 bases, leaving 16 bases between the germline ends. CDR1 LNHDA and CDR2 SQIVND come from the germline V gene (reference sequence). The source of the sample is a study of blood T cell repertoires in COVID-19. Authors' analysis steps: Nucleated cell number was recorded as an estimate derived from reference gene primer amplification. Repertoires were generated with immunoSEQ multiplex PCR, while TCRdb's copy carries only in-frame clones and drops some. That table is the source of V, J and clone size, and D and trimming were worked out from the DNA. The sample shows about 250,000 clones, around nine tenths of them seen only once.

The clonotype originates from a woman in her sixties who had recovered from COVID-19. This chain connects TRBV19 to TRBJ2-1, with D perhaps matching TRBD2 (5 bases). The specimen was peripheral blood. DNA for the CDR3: TGTGCCAGTAGTAGAGGGCGACGGCGGAGCTCCTACAATGAGCAGTTCTTC. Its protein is CASSRGRRRSSYNEQFF. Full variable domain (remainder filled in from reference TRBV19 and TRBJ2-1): DGGITQSPKYLFRKEGQNVTLSCEQNLNHDAMYWYRQDPGQGLRLIYYSQIVNDFQKGDIAEGYSVSREKKESFPLTVTSAQKNPTAFYLCASSRGRRRSSYNEQFFGPGTRLTVL.